Given below is one T cell receptor beta chain in context. Its antigen is not yet known. Base qualities are not at hand, and no much larger clone is one base apart. For sequencing, an Illumina HiSeq 1500 was employed. Starting from the raw public reads, TCRdb applied fastp trimming at Q25, assembled clones with MiXCR and retained in-frame beta chains. Identical CDR3 proteins give one entry, which carries the most common genes and DNA. This sample lists just under 500,000 distinct CDR3 sequences; about 33% were detected once. The ten largest clones add up to 17% of the sample. Reading the label with the study, this specimen's treatment or condition is: in vitro stimulation with specific CMV peptide epitopes to enrich CMV-specific T cells. This record belongs to a study of T cell repertoires in cytomegalovirus infection (dated by TCRdb to about 2019). At the level of the whole study: Recently identified HLA-C-restricted CMV epitopes, whose presentation resists viral immunomodulation, were targeted by peptide stimulations together with well-studied HLA-B-restricted epitopes. Donor HLA type was relevant to the analysis, because carriage of CMV infection together with the matching HLA type was indicated by public TCR beta signatures.

The study at large found these results: Cumulative frequency of public TCR beta family members discriminated carriers of CMV infection plus the relevant HLA type in this cohort and an independent roughly 350-donor cohort. In the ex vivo response, HLA-C-restricted CMV-specific TCR beta clonotypes were dominant, and in two of eight donors the single most frequent clonotype came from this HLA-C-restricted group.

Its CDR3 holds 15 amino acids, cysteine through phenylalanine. Just the 45-base CDR3 DNA is kept, in frame starting at base 1. The CDR1 and CDR2 encoded by the germline V gene are SGHVS and FNYEAQ. Trimming at the junction amounts to 5 bases on V and 0 bases on J, and the germline ends lie 10 bases apart. The TCR was taken from a human donor in good health (CMV status not recorded). Some clones in this sample may be carry-over from other donors' samples. The material was cultured PBMCs, obtained from culture after CMV antigen stimulation. The chain uses TRBV7-6 and TRBJ1-4; the D gene identity is not certain. For the CDR3, the sequence is CASSPEGATNEKLFF. The DNA is as follows: TGTGCCAGCAGCCCCGAGGGTGCAACTAATGAAAAACTGTTTTTT.